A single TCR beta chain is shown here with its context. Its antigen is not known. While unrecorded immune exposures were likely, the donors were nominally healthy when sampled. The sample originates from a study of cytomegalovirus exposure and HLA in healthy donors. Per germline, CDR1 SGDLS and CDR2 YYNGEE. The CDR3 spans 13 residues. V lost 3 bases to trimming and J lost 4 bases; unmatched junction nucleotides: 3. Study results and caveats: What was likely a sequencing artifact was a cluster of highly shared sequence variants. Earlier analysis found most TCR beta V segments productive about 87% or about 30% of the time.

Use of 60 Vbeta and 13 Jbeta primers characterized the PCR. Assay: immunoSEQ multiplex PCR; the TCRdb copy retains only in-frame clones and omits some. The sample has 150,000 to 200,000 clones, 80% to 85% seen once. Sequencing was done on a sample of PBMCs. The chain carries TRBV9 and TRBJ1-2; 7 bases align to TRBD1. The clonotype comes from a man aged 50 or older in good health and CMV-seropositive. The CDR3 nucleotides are TGTGCCAGCAGCGAGGGACAGAGCTATGGCTACACCTTC. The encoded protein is CASSEGQSYGYTF.